These 28 T cell receptor beta chains were sequenced from one sample in a study of technical replicates of blood from a handful of donors. Some clones are missing from TCRdb's copy, which holds only in-frame ones; the method was immunoSEQ multiplex PCR. The sample yields roughly 69,000 clones, about 87% seen once. The specimen sequenced was PBMCs. All receptors come from a human donor in good health. Some clones in this sample may be carry-over from other donors' samples.

The J gene is TRBJ1-4, the V gene TRBV9; D uncertain. Per the germline V gene, CDR1 is SGDLS and CDR2 is YYNGEE. V lost 4 bases and J lost 5, with 18 bases in between. This CDR3 comprises 16 residues. CDR3 loop: CASSFRWAEGNEKLFF. DNA of the CDR3: TGTGCCAGCAGCTTCCGGTGGGCCGAGGGCAATGAAAAACTGTTTTTT.

This chain uses TRBV2 with TRBJ2-1; 7 bases are a match to TRBD2. The CDR3 spans 15 residues. Per germline, CDR1 SNHLY and CDR2 FYNNEI. The V segment lost 6 bases and the J segment 2 bases; nucleotides outside the gene matches: 7. Here the CDR3 DNA reads TGTGCCAGCAGACCAGTCAGCGGGGCCTACAATGAGCAGTTCTTC. Translating gives CASRPVSGAYNEQFF.

The chain recombines TRBV5-6 with TRBJ1-4; tentative D call: TRBD1 (5 bases). The germline V gene encodes CDR1 SGHDT and CDR2 YYEEEE. With 4 bases removed from V and 0 bases from J, the gap between germline ends came to 13 bases. The CDR3 extends over 16 amino acids. Written as DNA, the CDR3 is TGTGCCAGCAGCCCCTTCCCGACAGCAACTAATGAAAAACTGTTTTTT. This encodes CASSPFPTATNEKLFF.

The chain recombines TRBV10-3 with TRBJ2-7, with TRBD1 matching over 7 bases. Germline values: CDR1 ENHRY, CDR2 SYGVKD. V lost 3 bases, J lost 0 bases, and 5 bases stayed unmatched. The CDR3 runs to 15 residues. DNA of the CDR3: TGTGCCATCAGTGATCGGGACAGCTCCTCCTACGAGCAGTACTTC. This codes for CAISDRDSSSYEQYF.

V and J are TRBV20-1 and TRBJ1-1; unclear D gene. V shed 3 bases and J shed 4 bases, with 6 bases lying between them. This CDR3 contains 11 residues. Per germline, CDR1 DFQATT and CDR2 SNEGSKA (reference sequence). The CDR3 region is CSASGSTEAFF. The CDR3 coding sequence is TGCAGTGCTAGTGGTAGCACTGAAGCTTTCTTT.

The chain has TRBV6-6 and TRBJ2-3; D is possibly TRBD1 (6 bases). Per the germline V gene, CDR1 is MNHNY and CDR2 is SVGAGI (reference sequence). Trimming shortened V by 5 bases and J by 2 bases, and 17 bases separated the two germline ends. This CDR3 spans 16 amino acids. This chain's CDR3 is CASSRDTTTTTDTQYF. In DNA form, the CDR3 reads TGTGCCAGCAGTCGGGACACAACTACTACCACAGATACGCAGTATTTT.

This chain links TRBV5-6 with TRBJ2-7, with a tentative D call TRBD2 (6 bases). The V gene lost 1 base and the J gene lost 0 bases, with 14 bases spanning the gap. The CDR3 totals 16 residues. CDR1 and CDR2 (germline): SGHDT, YYEEEE. The CDR3, as DNA: TGTGCCAGCAGCTTGCAGTCCGGGAGAAGCTCCTACGAGCAGTACTTC. Its translation is CASSLQSGRSSYEQYF.

This clone was observed a few times. V is TRBV19 and J is TRBJ2-1; TRBD1 might be the D (8 bases). Germline values: CDR1 LNHDA, CDR2 SQIVND (reference sequence). CDR3 size: 14 residues. The V and J ends lost 2 bases and 9 bases respectively, with 14 bases between them. The CDR3 sequence: CASSIQAGTGEQFF. The DNA of the CDR3 is TGTGCCAGTAGTATACAAGCGGGGACAGGTGAGCAGTTCTTC.

The chain links TRBV19 to TRBJ2-2, with unresolved D. This CDR3 is 14 amino acids long. The germline V and J ends were trimmed by 2 bases and 6 bases, with 10 bases remaining between them. Per the germline V gene, CDR1 is LNHDA and CDR2 is SQIVND (reference sequence). This CDR3 is CASSILAFPGELFF. The CDR3, as DNA: TGTGCCAGTAGTATACTGGCATTTCCCGGGGAGCTGTTTTTT.

The chain is built from TRBV4-2 and TRBJ2-7; TRBD2 agrees at 10 bases. With 0 bases clipped from V and 7 bases from J, the junction kept 6 bases outside the gene matches. Germline CDR1 reads LGHNA; CDR2 reads YNFKEQ. The CDR3 sequence is 15 residues long. The CDR3 sequence is CASSQDLAGASEQYF. The CDR3 region has the DNA TGTGCCAGCAGCCAAGATCTAGCGGGAGCGAGTGAGCAGTACTTC.

The V gene is TRBV7-2, the J gene TRBJ2-7, with 9 nucleotides matching TRBD2. Trimming at V came to 5 bases and at J to 1 base, leaving 15 bases not matched to a gene. Germline V CDR1 and CDR2: SGHTA, FQGNSA. This CDR3 region has 18 residues. This CDR3 reads CASSLRKLGSGSSYEQYF. The CDR3 DNA sequence: TGTGCCAGCAGCCTCCGAAAATTAGGTAGCGGGAGTTCCTACGAGCAGTACTTC.

The chain joins TRBV21-1 to TRBJ1-6; TRBD1, the table's D call, lacks a check against the DNA. TRBV21-1 is termed a pseudogene. The CDR3 length is 19 residues. Here the CDR3 reads CASTVLDIGDPKTNSPLHF. In DNA, the CDR3 is TGTGCCAGCACCGTTTTGGACATCGGAGATCCTAAGACTAATTCACCCCTCCACTTT.

This clone was picked up a small number of times. The J gene is TRBJ1-1, the V gene TRBV7-9; TRBD1 is a possible D gene (5 bases). Per the germline V gene, CDR1 is SEHNR and CDR2 is FQNEAQ (reference sequence). V was trimmed by 5 bases and J by 1 base, leaving 8 bases between them. The CDR3 totals 13 residues. CDR3 coding DNA: TGTGCCAGCAGCGAAACAGGGAACACTGAAGCTTTCTTT. Protein sequence: CASSETGNTEAFF.

A single count supports this clone. V gene TRBV2 combines with J gene TRBJ2-1; tentatively, D is TRBD1 (5 bases). CDR1 SNHLY and CDR2 FYNNEI come from the germline V gene. This CDR3 has 11 amino acids. Trimming removed 6 bases from V and 15 bases from J, with 15 bases in between. The CDR3 region has the DNA TGTGCCAGCAGAGACACTTACCAGGGGTTCTTC. Translating it yields CASRDTYQGFF.

The V call is TRBV10-3, the J call TRBJ1-2, with 10 bases aligning to TRBD1. The trim removed 7 bases at V and 8 bases at J, leaving 4 bases unmatched. CDR1 is ENHRY and CDR2 is SYGVKD in the germline V gene. The CDR3 has 12 amino acids. This chain's CDR3 is CAITGTGVGYTF. For the CDR3, the DNA is TGTGCCATCACCGGGACAGGGGTCGGCTACACCTTC.

The gene calls are TRBV7-2 and TRBJ2-3; no clear D. The CDR3 has 12 amino acids. Germline-derived CDR1 and CDR2 are SGHTA and FQGNSA. V lost 6 bases and J lost 5, with 9 bases in between. The CDR3 sequence: CASSLTGDTQYF. In DNA, the CDR3 is TGTGCCAGCAGTTTAACGGGAGATACGCAGTATTTT. Based on the CDR3 plus reference TRBV7-2 and TRBJ2-3, the full variable domain is GAGVSQSPSNKVTEKGKDVELRCDPISGHTALYWYRQSLGQGLEFLIYFQGNSAPDKSGLPSDRFSAERTGGSVSTLTIQRTQQEDSAVYLCASSLTGDTQYFGPGTRLTVL.

The chain employs TRBV30 and TRBJ2-7; D is possibly TRBD1 (5 bases). Germline V gene data show CDR1 as GTSNPN and CDR2 as SVGIG (reference sequence). V lost 3 bases, J lost 7 bases, and 28 bases lay in between. This CDR3 region has 17 residues. The CDR3 is CAWSPPVRQPDMREQYF. In nucleotides, the CDR3 is TGTGCCTGGAGCCCCCCCGTGAGACAGCCCGATATGAGGGAGCAGTACTTC.

The V and J genes are TRBV13 and TRBJ1-1; tentatively, D is TRBD1 (5 bases). CDR1 PRHDT and CDR2 FYEKMQ come from the germline V gene (reference sequence). The CDR3 runs 14 residues. V lost 5 bases to trimming and J lost 5 bases, with 15 bases between them. The CDR3 DNA is TGTGCCAGCAGCCTACTCGGACAAAGGACTGAAGCTTTCTTT. Residues: CASSLLGQRTEAFF.

CDR3 sequence reads: CASSPMGQGPGELFF. For the CDR3, the DNA is TGTGCCAGCAGTCCGATGGGACAGGGTCCCGGGGAGCTGTTTTTT. V gene TRBV6-6 combines with J gene TRBJ2-2; TRBD1 matches 9 bases. Looked up from germline, CDR1 is MNHNY and CDR2 is SVGAGI (reference sequence). The CDR3 contains 15 residues. The J segment lost 6 bases and the V segment lost 5 bases, leaving 7 bases of the junction unmatched.

The genes are TRBV7-2 and TRBJ1-1; no definite D call. CDR3 length: 14 amino acids. V was cut by 4 bases and J by 1 base, with 10 bases left in between. Germline values: CDR1 SGHTA, CDR2 FQGNSA. DNA of the CDR3: TGTGCCAGCAGCTGGGTGCGGCAGAACACTGAAGCTTTCTTT. Residues: CASSWVRQNTEAFF.

This chain uses TRBV4-2 with TRBJ2-3; D gene ambiguous. Per the germline V gene, CDR1 is LGHNA and CDR2 is YNFKEQ. The V end was cut by 4 bases, the J end by 6 bases, with 8 bases between. The CDR3 has 12 residues. The CDR3 here is CASSLREDTQYF. CDR3 nucleotides: TGTGCCAGCAGCCTTCGAGAGGATACGCAGTATTTT.

The rearrangement joins TRBV11-2 to TRBJ2-7; D is undetermined. Trimming took 7 bases from V and 4 from J, leaving 11 bases between them. The germline gives CDR1 SGHAT, CDR2 FQNNGV. The CDR3 spans 12 residues. CDR3 nucleotides: TGTGCCAGCACCCACACGGGTTACGAGCAGTACTTC. As protein: CASTHTGYEQYF.

This sequence joins TRBV7-2 and TRBJ2-7; possible D gene TRBD1, 5 bases. The CDR3 contains 15 residues. Germline V CDR1 and CDR2: SGHTA, FQGNSA. Deletions cut 0 bases from V and 3 bases from J, with 12 bases between. The CDR3 sequence: CASSLADSQGYEQYF. The CDR3 DNA sequence: TGTGCCAGCAGCTTAGCCGACAGCCAAGGCTACGAGCAGTACTTC.

The chain combines TRBV7-2 with TRBJ1-6, with D unclear. The CDR3 contains 17 residues. V dropped 3 bases and J dropped 7 bases, with 19 bases sitting between them. Germline V gene sequence: CDR1 SGHTA, CDR2 FQGNSA. CDR3 nucleotides: TGTGCCAGCAGCTTCCCCGCCGGAGGATCGAAGAATTCACCCCTCCACTTT. Amino acids: CASSFPAGGSKNSPLHF.

This rearrangement joins TRBV7-8 to TRBJ2-1; D call uncertain. This CDR3 spans 15 amino acids. V lost 5 bases to trimming and J lost 5 bases, with 16 bases between them. CDR1 and CDR2 from the germline V gene are SGHVS and FQNEAQ. Here the CDR3 DNA reads TGTGCCAGCAGCGTGATAGTGTCGATAAACAATGAGCAGTTCTTC. Its translation is CASSVIVSINNEQFF. The entire variable domain, with the rest obtained from reference TRBV7-8 and TRBJ2-1, is as follows: GAGVSQSPRYKVAKRGQDVALRCDPISGHVSLFWYQQALGQGPEFLTYFQNEAQLDKSGLPSDRFFAERPEGSVSTLKIQRTQQEDSAVYLCASSVIVSINNEQFFGPGTRLTVL.

The chain combines TRBV18 with TRBJ1-1; TRBD1 matches 8 bases. CDR3 size: 14 residues. Germline CDR1 KGHSH, CDR2 LQKENI. V lost 4 bases, J lost 5 bases, and 6 bases stayed unmatched. This CDR3 is CASSQGQVRTEAFF. The CDR3 DNA reads as TGTGCCAGCTCACAGGGACAGGTGAGGACTGAAGCTTTCTTT.

The chain links TRBV5-6 to TRBJ1-1; 7 bases are shared with TRBD1. After removal of 4 bases from V and 5 bases from J, the junction contained 8 bases not matched to a gene. CDR3 length: 14 amino acids. Germline-derived CDR1 and CDR2 are SGHDT and YYEEEE. In nucleotides, the CDR3 is TGTGCCAGCAGCGTAACCGGACAGGAGACTGAAGCTTTCTTT. Translated: CASSVTGQETEAFF. Together with reference TRBV5-6 and TRBJ1-1, the CDR3 gives the full variable domain: DAGVTQSPTHLIKTRGQQVTLRCSPKSGHDTVSWYQQALGQGPQFIFQYYEEEERQRGNFPDRFSGHQFPNYSSELNVNALLLGDSALYLCASSVTGQETEAFFGQGTRLTVV.

V is TRBV11-2 and J is TRBJ2-1; D unclear. Looked up from germline, CDR1 is SGHAT and CDR2 is FQNNGV. Trimming stripped 6 bases from V and 10 bases from J, with 16 bases between. The CDR3 runs to 13 residues. The CDR3 sequence: CASRFTQLWEQFF. As DNA, the CDR3 is TGTGCCAGCAGATTCACACAGCTGTGGGAGCAGTTCTTC.